This T cell receptor beta chain was sequenced during a study of patients and donors after allogeneic stem cell transplantation. The germline V gene encodes CDR1 DFQATT and CDR2 SNEGSKA (reference sequence). V dropped 0 bases and J dropped 4 bases, with 11 bases sitting between them. This CDR3 spans 14 amino acids. TCRdb re-derived calls from the RT-PCR reads in MiXCR, one entry per CDR3 protein. The sample holds 920,000 or so distinct CDR3 sequences, under 20% seen once. The TCR comes from a human donor who was either an allogeneic HSCT recipient or a stem cell or donor lymphocyte infusion donor (not recorded which). It is not recorded whose cells these are; they may come from a transplant donor. The chain combines TRBV20-1 with TRBJ2-3, with D perhaps TRBD2 (6 bases). The sample comprised blood, either unsorted or a sorted T cell fraction (not recorded which). The CDR3 loop is CSARDKSGADTQYF. The CDR3 DNA reads TGCAGTGCTAGAGATAAGTCGGGGGCAGATACGCAGTATTTT.